This T cell receptor beta chain was profiled in a study of technical replicates of blood from several donors (dated by TCRdb to 2016 to 2017). Turning to this clone: Its binding antigen is unknown. No base qualities exist here, and no much larger clone lies one base off it.

Library creation used the immunoSEQ multiplex PCR assay. Here the immuneACCESS table is served through TCRdb, limited to in-frame sequences with V and J called. Missing clones are a known gap in these copies; in checked studies unresolved V genes cover under half, and the rest lacks a known reason. This sample has roughly 57,000 clones in its table, and more than 90% of those were observed once. The ten largest make up 3% to 3.5% of the sample. Spanning cysteine to phenylalanine, the CDR3 consists of 12 amino acids. Of the read, only the CDR3 DNA is kept; its 36 bases are in frame from base 1. V loses 7 bases of germline sequence and J loses 2 bases, and the interval between the two ends is 9 bases. The germline V gene (reference sequence) sets CDR1 to SGHNT and CDR2 to YYREEE.

The sequencing sample was made of PBMCs. The V and J segments used are TRBV5-4 and TRBJ2-5, with no reliable assignment of the D segment. This TCR came from a human donor in good health. Some clones in this sample may be carry-over from other donors' samples. The bases are TGTGCCAGCGGTCGGTCACAAGAGACCCAGTACTTC. Translated, this gives CASGRSQETQYF.